The sequence of this T cell receptor (beta chain) was determined in a study of naive and memory T cell subsets. The beta constant-region primer was an equimolar mix of two oligonucleotides covering TRBC1 and TRBC2. Ligated cDNA was amplified by four rounds of PCR with nested alpha and beta constant-region primers and SP2. TCRdb reanalysed the UMI-ligation and nested PCR reads using MiXCR and keeps one entry per CDR3 protein. The data hold more than 100,000 distinct CDR3 sequences, with approximately 37% observed a single time. Trimming removed 1 base at V and 1 base at J, with 11 bases between. The CDR3 extends over 15 amino acids. Germline-derived CDR1 and CDR2 are SQVTM and ANQGSEA.

Sequences were obtained from central memory CD4+ T cells from blood. This clonotype originated in a human donor in good health. The rearrangement links TRBV29-1 to TRBJ1-5; the D is unclear. The CDR3 sequence is CSVEVAGGSNQPQHF. The CDR3 DNA is TGCAGCGTTGAAGTGGCAGGAGGGAGCAATCAGCCCCAGCATTTT.